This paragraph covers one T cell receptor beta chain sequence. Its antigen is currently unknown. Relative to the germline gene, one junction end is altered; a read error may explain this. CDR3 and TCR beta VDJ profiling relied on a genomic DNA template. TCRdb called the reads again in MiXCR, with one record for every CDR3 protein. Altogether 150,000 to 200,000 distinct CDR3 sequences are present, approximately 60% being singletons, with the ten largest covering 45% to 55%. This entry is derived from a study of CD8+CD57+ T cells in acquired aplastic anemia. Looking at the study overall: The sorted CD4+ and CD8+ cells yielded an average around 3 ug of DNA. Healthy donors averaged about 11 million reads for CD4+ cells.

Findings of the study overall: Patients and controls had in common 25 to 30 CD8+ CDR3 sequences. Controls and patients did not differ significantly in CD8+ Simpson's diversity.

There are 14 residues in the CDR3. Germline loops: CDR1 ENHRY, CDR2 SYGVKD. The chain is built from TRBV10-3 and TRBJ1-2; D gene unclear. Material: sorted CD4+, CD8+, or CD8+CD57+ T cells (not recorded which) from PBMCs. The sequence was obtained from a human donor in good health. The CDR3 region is CAISESAKNCGYTF. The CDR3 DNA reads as TGTGCCATCAGTGAATCGGCAAAAAACTGTGGCTACACCTTC.